What follows are 2 T cell receptor beta chains derived from one specimen sequenced in a study of vaccination effects on CD4 cells after COVID-19. Before sequencing, viral peptide pools were used by the ViraFEST assay to expand antigen-specific CD4+ T cells. Subsequent to a culture period of about nine days, CD4+ T cells were isolated. Their target antigens are unknown. The data were produced by immunoSEQ multiplex PCR, yet TCRdb's version contains in-frame clones alone and is incomplete. The profile shows tens of thousands of clones, roughly 81% of them singletons. Here the sequenced sample was CD4+ T cells from PBMCs cultured with HCoV-229E spike peptides, taken before COVID-19 vaccination. The receptors originated from a human donor who received a COVID-19 vaccine.

The chain links TRBV19 to TRBJ2-4, with a weak D call TRBD1 (6 bases). V was clipped by 6 bases and J by 0 bases, with 12 bases between them. Germline loops: CDR1 LNHDA, CDR2 SQIVND (reference sequence). This CDR3 has 15 amino acids. The CDR3 loop reads CASSPTGLAKNIQYF. CDR3 coding DNA: TGTGCCAGTAGCCCCACAGGGTTAGCCAAAAACATTCAGTACTTC.

A note on this clone: The same CDR3 can be traced to other DNA sequences in this sample. This chain joins TRBV5-1 and TRBJ2-2; 7 bases line up with TRBD1. CDR3 size: 15 residues. With V trimmed by 1 base and J by 2 bases, 2 bases remained unmatched. CDR1 SGHRS and CDR2 YFSETQ come from the germline V gene. The DNA of the CDR3 is TGCGCCAGCAGCTTGAGACAGGGAAACACCGGGGAGCTGTTTTTT. Translating it yields CASSLRQGNTGELFF.